The sequence of this TCR beta chain was determined in a study of neurological immune-mediated disorders. CDR3 size: 14 residues. The V end lost 5 bases, the J end lost 2 bases, and 13 bases lay between the germline ends. Per germline, CDR1 SGHTA and CDR2 FQGNSA. In its sample, this clonotype was seen many times. TCRdb ran MiXCR on the 5' RACE reads and lists one entry per CDR3 protein. The sample comprises approximately 37,000 distinct CDR3 sequences, roughly 15% of which are singletons, and 25% to 30% rests with the top ten. The source of this sequence is a woman in her forties or fifties with HTLV-1-associated myelopathy (HAM/TSP). V and J are TRBV7-2 and TRBJ2-7; unclear D gene. Sequenced input: PBMCs. The CDR3 region is CASSLSASAYEQYF. In nucleotides, the CDR3 is TGTGCCAGCAGCCTATCGGCTAGTGCCTACGAGCAGTACTTC. The full variable domain, rest sourced from reference TRBV7-2 and TRBJ2-7, is GAGVSQSPSNKVTEKGKDVELRCDPISGHTALYWYRQSLGQGLEFLIYFQGNSAPDKSGLPSDRFSAERTGGSVSTLTIQRTQQEDSAVYLCASSLSASAYEQYFGPGTRLTVT.